These 4 T cell receptor beta chains came from one sample sequenced in a study of blood T cell repertoires in COVID-19. Only in-frame clones appear in the TCRdb table, and some are missing; sequencing was by immunoSEQ multiplex PCR. The sample holds some 260,000 clones, 85% to 90% seen once. Sequenced input: peripheral blood. These TCRs come from a man older than 75 with acute or convalescent COVID-19.

The chain recombines TRBV9 with TRBJ2-7; TRBD1 matches at 8 bases. Losses at the gene ends were 4 bases for V and 6 bases for J; bases not matched to a gene: 9. CDR1 is SGDLS and CDR2 is YYNGEE in the germline V gene. The CDR3 has 14 amino acids. As DNA, the CDR3 is TGTGCCAGCAGCCTAACCCCAGGGGGCGGCGAGCAGTACTTC. Protein sequence: CASSLTPGGGEQYF.

The table lists this clone with a count of one. The CDR3 region is CASSQDRTSGNPLTSEQFF. In DNA, the CDR3 is TGCGCCAGCAGCCAAGATCGGACTAGCGGGAACCCCCTAACGAGTGAGCAGTTCTTC. The chain links TRBV4-3 to TRBJ2-1, with TRBD2 matching over 12 bases. The germline V gene has CDR1 LGHNA and CDR2 YSLEER. This CDR3 comprises 19 residues. Unmatched junction bases numbered 15, after V lost 0 bases and J lost 9 bases.

This clone has just a few counts. This chain links TRBV4-2 with TRBJ2-7; 10 bases map to TRBD2. This CDR3 contains 16 residues. Germline lookup yields CDR1 LGHNA and CDR2 YNFKEQ. J lost 4 bases, V lost 0 bases, and 6 bases had no gene match. CDR3 sequence: CASSQDPGLAVYEQYF. The CDR3 DNA sequence: TGTGCCAGCAGCCAAGATCCTGGACTAGCGGTGTACGAGCAGTACTTC.

This clone showed up just a few times. The rearrangement links TRBV2 to TRBJ1-1, with TRBD1 matching over 8 bases. There are 18 residues in the CDR3. The V gene end was trimmed by 4 bases and the J gene end by 0 bases; junction bases not matched to a gene: 13. In germline, CDR1 is SNHLY, CDR2 FYNNEI. The CDR3 region is CASSAEIGQGNMNTEAFF. The CDR3 nucleotides read TGTGCCAGCAGTGCTGAGATAGGACAGGGAAACATGAACACTGAAGCTTTCTTT.